This T cell receptor (beta chain) appears in the sequencing data of a study of blood T cell repertoires in COVID-19. The table came from immunoSEQ multiplex PCR; TCRdb's copy has only in-frame clones and leaves some out. The sample holds fewer than 350,000 clones; 86% are singletons and the top ten take roughly 12%. Germline CDR1 is SEHNR and CDR2 is FQNEAQ (reference sequence). The CDR3 is 14 residues long. V shed 4 bases and J 6 bases; nucleotides not matched to a gene: 8. The receptor's source is a woman younger than 45 with COVID-19, enrolled during active disease. Sequenced material: peripheral blood. The V gene is TRBV7-9, the J gene TRBJ1-1, with 7 bases aligning to TRBD1. The CDR3 sequence: CASSSTWTGPEAFF. The CDR3 region has the DNA TGTGCCAGCAGCTCCACATGGACAGGACCTGAAGCTTTCTTT.